This TCR beta chain was retrieved from a study of T cell repertoires in aging, cancer and after chemotherapy. Study background: Donor ages fell into six groups from 30 or younger up to 70 or older. Patients with glioblastoma brain tumors were sampled before and after temozolomide-based therapy.

TCR beta rearrangements were amplified from peripheral blood genomic DNA. A mixed TRB-A/B primer pool amplified rearranged TRB by multiplex touch-down PCR. TCRdb processed the multiplex PCR reads anew with MiXCR; each CDR3 protein has one entry. The table shows approximately 2,000 distinct CDR3 sequences, with 25% occurring only once. The ends lost 4 bases at V and 7 bases at J; junction bases unmatched: 7. The CDR3 contains 13 residues. Looked up from germline, CDR1 is SGHNT and CDR2 is YYREEE (reference sequence). A note on this clonotype: Its antigen is still unknown.

Study observations and caveats: Rebound thymic output was suggested by rising median generation probability during chemotherapy in each cancer cohort. These repertoire data do not allow conclusions about immunological memory after chemotherapy.

Sequencing was done on a sample of blood. The chain couples TRBV5-4 to TRBJ2-7, with 8 bases identical to TRBD1. The sequence derives from a human donor with a solid tumor. In DNA, the CDR3 is TGTGCCAGCAGCCCGGGACAGGATAGGGAGCAGTACTTC. Translating gives CASSPGQDREQYF.